This TCR beta chain was captured in a study of shared clonotypes between healthy human individuals. About the study: CD4 naive cells filled three plates per donor, CD4 memory three, CD8 naive two and CD8 memory one.

Study-wide results and caveats: It was the non-shared clonotypes that had lower generation probabilities than clonotypes shared by all four donors.

Germline-derived CDR1 and CDR2 are MNHEY and SMNVEV (reference sequence). The CDR3 spans 17 residues. After removal of 2 bases from V and 6 bases from J, the junction contained 10 bases not matched to a gene. TCRdb keeps only in-frame clones here, not all; method: immunoSEQ multiplex PCR. The sample gives around 560,000 clones, approximately 96% of which show up once; about 0.11% is in the top ten. Regarding this clone: Its antigen is not known.

Positively selected for CCR7, the CD45RO-negative cells used as naive CD8 cells excluded terminally differentiated effector memory CD45RA+ cells. There were only Caucasian adults among the donors, and all lived in Nashville, Tennessee. Sequencing was carried out using naive CD8+ T cells sorted from blood. The TCR was taken from a woman under 40 in good health. The chain uses TRBV27 and TRBJ1-2, with TRBD1 matching 12 bases. The CDR3 is CASSLGPGTGGKNGYTF. The CDR3 DNA follows: TGTGCCAGCAGTTTAGGGCCGGGGACAGGGGGCAAGAATGGCTACACCTTC.